This TCR beta chain is from a study of T cell changes during pregnancy in multiple sclerosis. Repertoires were generated with immunoSEQ multiplex PCR, while TCRdb's copy carries only in-frame clones and drops some. The sample has some 60,000 clones; approximately 92% are singletons. J lost 3 bases, V lost 2 bases, and 10 bases had no gene match. The CDR3 loop spans 15 amino acids. CDR1 and CDR2 (germline): SQVTM, ANQGSEA. The TCR sequence derives from a female donor with multiple sclerosis, enrolled in a pregnancy study. Sequencing used CD4+ T cells from peripheral blood mononuclear cells, obtained before pregnancy. The chain carries TRBV29-1 and TRBJ2-7, with 7 nucleotides matching TRBD1. Here the CDR3 reads CSVERGKGANYEQYF. The CDR3 bases are TGCAGCGTTGAAAGGGGAAAGGGGGCGAACTACGAGCAGTACTTC.